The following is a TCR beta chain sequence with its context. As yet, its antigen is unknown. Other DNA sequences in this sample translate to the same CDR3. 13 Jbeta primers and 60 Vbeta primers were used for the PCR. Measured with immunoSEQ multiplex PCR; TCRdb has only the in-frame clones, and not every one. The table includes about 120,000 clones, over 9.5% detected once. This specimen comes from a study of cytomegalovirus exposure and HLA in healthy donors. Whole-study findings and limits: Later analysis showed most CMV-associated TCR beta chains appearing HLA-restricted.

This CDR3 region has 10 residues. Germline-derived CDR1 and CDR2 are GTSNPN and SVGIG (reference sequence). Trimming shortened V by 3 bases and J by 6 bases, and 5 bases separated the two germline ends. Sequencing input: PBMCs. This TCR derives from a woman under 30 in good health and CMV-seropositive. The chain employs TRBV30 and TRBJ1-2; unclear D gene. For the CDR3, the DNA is TGTGCCTGGAGAGGAGATGGCTACACCTTC. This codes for CAWRGDGYTF.